This TCR beta chain appears in the sequencing data of a study of T cell repertoires in cytomegalovirus infection. Across the study: Through public TCR beta signatures, both CMV infection and matching HLA type were indicated. Study conclusions and caveats: CMV carriers with the relevant HLA were identified by cumulative public TCR beta family frequency. Clonotype analysis showed dominance of the ex vivo response by HLA-C-restricted CMV-specific TCR beta clonotypes.

This clonotype was counted between two and nine times. Its target is unknown. CDR1 is MDHEN, CDR2 SYDVKM, per germline. CDR3 size: 14 residues. Trimming took off 2 bases at V and 3 bases at J, with 11 bases between the two ends. TCRdb independently ran MiXCR on the reads; one entry per CDR3 protein. The sample lists about 740,000 distinct CDR3 sequences; 35% to 45% were seen once. V gene TRBV28 combines with J gene TRBJ2-7; D is uncertain. This TCR derives from a human donor in good health (CMV status not recorded). Some clones in this sample may be carry-over from other donors' samples. Sequenced material: PBMCs. The CDR3, as DNA: TGTGCCAGCAGTTTAGTGCAGACGAGCTACGAGCAGTACTTC. Amino acids: CASSLVQTSYEQYF.